The 5 T cell receptor beta chains given below trace back to one sample, sequenced in a study of T cell responses to AZD1222 COVID-19 vaccine (dated by TCRdb to the early 2020s). Libraries were constructed by the immunoSEQ multiplex PCR assay. This is the immuneACCESS table as TCRdb keeps it, with only in-frame sequences that have V and J called. A part of the clones is gone; compared with another copy, unresolved V genes explain less than half, and the rest is unexplained. This sample holds 150,000 to 200,000 clones; around 93% were observed only once. 1.3% to 1.5% of the sample is in the top ten clones. The time point label corresponds to: baseline before first vaccination. The starting material was peripheral blood, obtained on day 0 of AZD1222 vaccination. The receptor source for this set is an adult in good health.

This chain connects TRBV28 to TRBJ1-5; maybe TRBD1 (6 bases). Trimming removed 8 bases at V and 4 bases at J, with 15 bases between. Germline values: CDR1 MDHEN, CDR2 SYDVKM. The CDR3 extends over 14 amino acids. Here the CDR3 reads CASRPRGENQPQHF. Here the CDR3 DNA reads TGTGCCAGCCGTCCAAGGGGGGAGAATCAGCCCCAGCATTTT.

In regard to this clone: An end of the junction differs from the germline gene, which may be a read error. The rearrangement joins TRBV28 to TRBJ2-3; tentatively, D is TRBD1 (5 bases). Germline lookup yields CDR1 MDHEN and CDR2 SYDVKM. The CDR3 sequence is 11 residues long. The CDR3 loop reads CASSTTDSPSF. In DNA form, the CDR3 reads TGTGCCAGCAGTACGACAGACTCACCCAGTTTT.

This clone has just one count. This chain connects TRBV19 to TRBJ1-2; TRBD1 agrees at 8 bases. Germline trimming cut 5 bases from V and 4 bases from J; bases unmatched to any gene: 21. CDR3 length: 19 amino acids. Per germline, CDR1 LNHDA and CDR2 SQIVND (reference sequence). CDR3 in amino acids: CASSPRPAGGIYQAYGYTF. CDR3 in DNA: TGTGCCAGTAGTCCCCGGCCGGCAGGGGGCATTTATCAGGCCTATGGCTACACCTTC.

The chain couples TRBV25-1 to TRBJ1-6, with D maybe TRBD1 (5 bases). CDR1 and CDR2 (germline): MGHDK, SYGVNS. This CDR3 region has 17 residues. Trimming left V 1 base short and J 3 bases short, with 13 bases between. In nucleotides, the CDR3 is TGTGCCAGCAGTGAATGGGGCCAGGAGATCTATAATTCACCCCTCCACTTT. As protein: CASSEWGQEIYNSPLHF.

The V call is TRBV2, the J call TRBJ2-2; possibly TRBD1 for D (6 bases). The CDR3 is made up of 13 amino acids. V was trimmed by 7 bases and J by 7 bases, leaving 13 bases between them. CDR1 is SNHLY and CDR2 is FYNNEI in the germline V gene. CDR3 DNA sequence: TGTGCCAGCAAGCTCGACAGGAACGGGGAGCTGTTTTTT. It translates to CASKLDRNGELFF.